What follows are 5 T cell receptor beta chains derived from one specimen sequenced in a study of blood T cell repertoires in COVID-19. Only in-frame clones appear in the TCRdb table, and some are missing; sequencing was by immunoSEQ multiplex PCR. The table lists roughly 150,000 clones, roughly 85% of them singletons. The sample consisted of peripheral blood. These receptors all stem from a human donor in a cohort sampled during active COVID-19.

This clone was counted once. The V and J genes are TRBV27 and TRBJ2-7; D might be TRBD2 (6 bases). V lost 5 bases and J lost 6, with 17 bases in between. Germline V gene data show CDR1 as MNHEY and CDR2 as SMNVEV (reference sequence). CDR3 length: 14 residues. The CDR3 DNA follows: TGTGCCAGCAGTCCATCCAGCAAACTAGCCGAGCAGTACTTC. Encoded protein: CASSPSSKLAEQYF.

CDR3 DNA sequence: TGTGCCGGCGCCCAAAAGACAGGGGATGAAGCTTTCTTT. This translates into CAGAQKTGDEAFF. This chain links TRBV12-3 or TRBV12-4 with TRBJ1-1; 8 bases align to TRBD1. The CDR3 loop spans 13 amino acids. J was trimmed by 7 bases and V by 11 bases; bases with no gene match: 12.

The chain uses TRBV28 and TRBJ2-3; TRBD2 matches 10 bases. V lost 5 bases and J lost 1; bases outside the gene matches: 6. CDR1 MDHEN and CDR2 SYDVKM come from the germline V gene. This CDR3 has 16 amino acids. The CDR3 coding sequence is TGTGCCAGCAGTGACATAGCGGGGGGCCGCACAGATACGCAGTATTTT. Translated: CASSDIAGGRTDTQYF.

This rearrangement joins TRBV28 to TRBJ1-4; 7 bases are a match to TRBD1. CDR1 MDHEN and CDR2 SYDVKM come from the germline V gene. The CDR3 has 15 residues. Trimming removed 3 bases from V and 4 bases from J; junction bases left unmatched: 5. The CDR3 nucleotides are TGTGCCAGCAGTTTCGGGACAGACTTTAATGAAAAACTGTTTTTT. Its protein is CASSFGTDFNEKLFF. The full variable domain, completed using reference TRBV28 and TRBJ1-4, is DVKVTQSSRYLVKRTGEKVFLECVQDMDHENMFWYRQDPGLGLRLIYFSYDVKMKEKGDIPEGYSVSREKKERFSLILESASTNQTSMYLCASSFGTDFNEKLFFGSGTQLSVL.

The V and J genes are TRBV18 and TRBJ2-7; D unclear. Trimming took off 1 base at V and 5 bases at J, with 9 bases between the two ends. Germline CDR1 reads KGHSH; CDR2 reads LQKENI. This CDR3 has 13 residues. The CDR3 nucleotides are TGTGCCAGCTCACCACTCGGAGTTGACGAGCAGTACTTC. It encodes CASSPLGVDEQYF.